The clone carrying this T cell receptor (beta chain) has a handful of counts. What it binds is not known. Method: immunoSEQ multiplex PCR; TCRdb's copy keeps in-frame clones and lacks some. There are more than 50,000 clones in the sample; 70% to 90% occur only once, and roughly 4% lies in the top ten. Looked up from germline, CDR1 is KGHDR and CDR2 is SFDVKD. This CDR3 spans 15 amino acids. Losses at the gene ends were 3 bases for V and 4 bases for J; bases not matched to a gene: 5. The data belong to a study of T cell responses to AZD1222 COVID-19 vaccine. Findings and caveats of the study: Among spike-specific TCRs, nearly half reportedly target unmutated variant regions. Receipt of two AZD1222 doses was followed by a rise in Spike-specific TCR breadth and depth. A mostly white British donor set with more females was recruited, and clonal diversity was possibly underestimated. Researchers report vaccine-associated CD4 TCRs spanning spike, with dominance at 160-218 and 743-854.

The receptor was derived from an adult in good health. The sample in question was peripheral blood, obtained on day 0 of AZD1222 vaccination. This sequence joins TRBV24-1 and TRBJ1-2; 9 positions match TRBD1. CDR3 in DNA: TGTGCCACCAGTGATGGACAGGGGCGTACCTATGGCTACACCTTC. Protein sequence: CATSDGQGRTYGYTF.